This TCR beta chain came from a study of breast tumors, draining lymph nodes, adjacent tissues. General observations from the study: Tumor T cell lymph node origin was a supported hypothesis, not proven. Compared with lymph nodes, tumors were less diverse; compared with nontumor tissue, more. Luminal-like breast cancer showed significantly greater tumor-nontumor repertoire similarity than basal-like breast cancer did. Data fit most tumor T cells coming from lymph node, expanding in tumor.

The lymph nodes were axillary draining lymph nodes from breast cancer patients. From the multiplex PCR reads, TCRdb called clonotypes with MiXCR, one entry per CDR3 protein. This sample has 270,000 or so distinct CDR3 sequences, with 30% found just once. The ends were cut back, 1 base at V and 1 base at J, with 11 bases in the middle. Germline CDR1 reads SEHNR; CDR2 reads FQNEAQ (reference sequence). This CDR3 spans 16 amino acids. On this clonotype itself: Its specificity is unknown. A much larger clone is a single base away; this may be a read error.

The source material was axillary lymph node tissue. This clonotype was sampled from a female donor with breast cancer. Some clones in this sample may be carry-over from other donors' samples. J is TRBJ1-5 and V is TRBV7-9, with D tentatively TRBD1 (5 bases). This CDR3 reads CASSLGGGRSNQPQHF. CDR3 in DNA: TGTGCCAGCAGCTTAGGGGGGGGTAGGAGCAATCAGCCCCAGCATTTT.